These 32 T cell receptor beta chains were sequenced from one sample in a study of blood T cell repertoires in COVID-19. The table came from immunoSEQ multiplex PCR; TCRdb's copy has only in-frame clones and leaves some out. The table lists approximately 190,000 clones, more than 75% of them singletons. The sequenced sample consisted of peripheral blood. The receptors originated from a man aged 40-49 years with active or convalescent COVID-19.

The chain uses TRBV6-1 and TRBJ1-1, with 7 bases fitting TRBD1. Trimming removed 1 base from V and 1 base from J; junction bases left unmatched: 3. CDR3 size: 15 residues. The germline V gene has CDR1 MNHNS and CDR2 SASEGT. The CDR3 DNA reads as TGTGCCAGCAGTGAAGACAGGGGCGGGAACACTGAAGCTTTCTTT. The encoded protein is CASSEDRGGNTEAFF.

V and J are TRBV30 and TRBJ1-6; tentatively, D is TRBD1 (6 bases). Germline-derived CDR1 and CDR2 are GTSNPN and SVGIG (reference sequence). The CDR3 consists of 16 residues. V was clipped by 4 bases and J by 8 bases, with 21 bases between them. CDR3 sequence (DNA): TGTGCCTGGAACATTAAAGGGGGACGGGCGGATTCACCCCTCCACTTT. Translated, it gives CAWNIKGGRADSPLHF.

This sequence joins TRBV5-1 and TRBJ1-1, with 7 positions matching TRBD1. CDR3 length: 14 amino acids. Germline lookup yields CDR1 SGHRS and CDR2 YFSETQ. The J segment lost 6 bases and the V segment lost 4 bases, leaving 9 bases of the junction unmatched. The CDR3 DNA reads as TGCGCCAGCAGCGTTGACAGGGTAGGGGCTGAAGCTTTCTTT. Its translation is CASSVDRVGAEAFF.

This rearrangement joins TRBV4-1 to TRBJ2-7; a possible D gene is TRBD2 (5 bases). This CDR3 has 14 amino acids. CDR1 is MGHRA, CDR2 YSYEKL, per germline. With 3 bases removed from V and 5 bases from J, the gap between germline ends came to 14 bases. CDR3: CASSQPGNPNEQYF. For the CDR3, the DNA is TGCGCCAGCAGCCAGCCGGGGAACCCTAACGAGCAGTACTTC.

This clone has only one observation. The chain links TRBV6-2 or TRBV6-3 to TRBJ1-5; 7 bases align to TRBD1. The CDR3 contains 15 residues. CDR1 is MNHEY and CDR2 is SVGEGT in the germline V gene. The V and J ends lost 0 bases and 1 base, in that order; junction bases with no gene match: 0. CDR3 residues: CASSYSDRSNQPQHF. The CDR3 DNA sequence: TGTGCCAGCAGTTACTCGGACAGGAGCAATCAGCCCCAGCATTTT.

This chain connects TRBV6-1 to TRBJ1-5; possible D gene TRBD1, 6 bases. Trimming removed 2 bases from V and 5 bases from J, with 16 bases in between. This CDR3 has 16 amino acids. Germline CDR1 reads MNHNS; CDR2 reads SASEGT. The CDR3 is CASSEYRAGVHQPQHF. The CDR3 coding sequence is TGTGCCAGCAGTGAATATAGAGCAGGGGTGCATCAGCCCCAGCATTTT.

The chain uses TRBV19 and TRBJ2-3; D unclear. V was pared by 2 bases and J by 6 bases, with 9 bases between. Germline-derived CDR1 and CDR2 are LNHDA and SQIVND (reference sequence). The CDR3 sequence is 13 residues long. The CDR3 DNA reads as TGTGCCAGTAGTATACTACTCCGGGATACGCAGTATTTT. It encodes CASSILLRDTQYF.

This chain joins TRBV7-3 and TRBJ2-1; D possibly corresponds to TRBD1 (6 bases). The CDR3 has 16 amino acids. With 4 bases removed from V and 4 bases from J, the gap between germline ends came to 17 bases. Germline CDR1 reads SGHTA; CDR2 reads FQGTGA. This CDR3 is CASSSRGDRSYNEQFF. CDR3 in DNA: TGTGCCAGCAGCTCAAGGGGCGACAGGTCTTACAATGAGCAGTTCTTC. Complete variable domain (other parts from reference TRBV7-3 and TRBJ2-1): GAGVSQTPSNKVTEKGKYVELRCDPISGHTALYWYRQSLGQGPEFLIYFQGTGAADDSGLPNDRFFAVRPEGSVSTLKIQRTERGDSAVYLCASSSRGDRSYNEQFFGPGTRLTVL.

The J gene is TRBJ2-1, the V gene TRBV5-1, with 9 positions matching TRBD2. Germline assignment: CDR1 SGHRS and CDR2 YFSETQ. With V trimmed by 7 bases and J by 0 bases, 5 bases remained unmatched. The CDR3 sequence is 15 residues long. In nucleotides, the CDR3 is TGCGCCAGCTGGGCGGGAGGGAGCTCCTACAATGAGCAGTTCTTC. It yields the protein CASWAGGSSYNEQFF.

The genes are TRBV7-8 and TRBJ2-7, with TRBD2 matching 12 bases. The CDR3 runs 15 residues. CDR1 and CDR2 (germline): SGHVS, FQNEAQ. V trimming: 5 bases; J trimming: 2 bases; junction bases outside the gene matches: 4. The CDR3 protein is CASSETSGGAYEQYF. The CDR3 region has the DNA TGTGCCAGCAGCGAGACTAGCGGGGGTGCCTACGAGCAGTACTTC.

The chain carries TRBV7-9 and TRBJ1-1; TRBD1 matches 8 bases. V was pared by 5 bases and J by 5 bases, with 10 bases of the junction left unmatched. CDR3 length equals 15 residues. Germline V lookup: CDR1 SEHNR, CDR2 FQNEAQ (reference sequence). The CDR3 DNA follows: TGTGCCAGCAGCCCCTCGAGGACAGGGTGGACTGAAGCTTTCTTT. This codes for CASSPSRTGWTEAFF.

J is TRBJ2-1 and V is TRBV11-3; TRBD2 agrees at 8 bases. V was clipped by 3 bases and J by 8 bases; unmatched bases: 3. CDR3 size: 13 residues. Germline V lookup: CDR1 SGHNT, CDR2 YENEEA. Written as DNA, the CDR3 is TGTGCCAGCAGCTTTAGCGGGATTGATGAGCAGTTCTTC. Amino acid sequence: CASSFSGIDEQFF.

The gene calls are TRBV12-5 and TRBJ1-6, with D perhaps matching TRBD1 (6 bases). Trimming pared 6 bases from V and 1 base from J, leaving 10 bases between. Germline V gives CDR1 LGHNT, CDR2 FRNRAP. The CDR3 totals 15 residues. The CDR3 DNA reads TGTGCTAGTGGCTACACAGGGTCCTATAATTCACCCCTCCACTTT. As protein: CASGYTGSYNSPLHF.

The CDR3: CASSYSLGREAFF. DNA of the CDR3: TGTGCCAGCAGTTACTCCCTGGGCAGGGAAGCTTTCTTT. The chain couples TRBV6-5 to TRBJ1-1; no firm D call. V shed 0 bases and J shed 8 bases, with 10 bases lying between them. This CDR3 region has 13 residues. CDR1 MNHEY and CDR2 SVGAGI come from the germline V gene.

V is TRBV5-1 and J is TRBJ2-2; a weak D match, TRBD1 (5 bases). This CDR3 is built from 15 residues. V lost 2 bases and J lost 3, with 11 bases in between. The germline V gene encodes CDR1 SGHRS and CDR2 YFSETQ. Written as DNA, the CDR3 is TGCGCCAGCAGCTTACAAGGGGTAGACACCGGGGAGCTGTTTTTT. This gives the protein CASSLQGVDTGELFF.

J is TRBJ1-6 and V is TRBV3-1 (or the pseudogene TRBV3-2), with D hard to call. The CDR3 totals 15 residues. With 0 bases removed from V and 7 bases from J, the gap between germline ends came to 10 bases. Germline CDR1 and CDR2: LGHDT and YNNKEL (reference sequence). This chain's CDR3 is CASSQDTQLNSPLHF. The CDR3 DNA reads as TGTGCCAGCAGCCAAGATACACAGTTAAATTCACCCCTCCACTTT.

The gene calls are TRBV6-5 and TRBJ1-2; 9 bases fit TRBD1. The CDR3 extends over 14 amino acids. The junction had 5 bases not matched to a gene; V was cut back by 2 bases and J by 7 bases. Germline CDR1 MNHEY, CDR2 SVGAGI. The CDR3 DNA is TGTGCCAGCAGTTACGGAACACAGGGGGCTGGCTACACCTTC. Translating gives CASSYGTQGAGYTF.

The rearrangement joins TRBV5-6 to TRBJ1-6, with 8 bases aligning to TRBD1. This CDR3 contains 14 residues. Germline assignment: CDR1 SGHDT and CDR2 YYEEEE. The ends lost 2 bases at V and 10 bases at J; junction bases unmatched: 5. The CDR3: CASSFQGARSPLHF. CDR3 DNA sequence: TGTGCCAGCAGCTTTCAGGGGGCACGGTCACCCCTCCACTTT.

The chain combines TRBV7-2 with TRBJ1-1; weak D call: TRBD1 (5 bases). This CDR3 region has 16 residues. The V end lost 1 base, the J end lost 3 bases, and 15 bases lay between the germline ends. Germline CDR1 reads SGHTA; CDR2 reads FQGNSA. The CDR3 protein is CASSLVSGTPDTEAFF. DNA of the CDR3: TGTGCCAGCAGCTTAGTAAGCGGGACCCCTGACACTGAAGCTTTCTTT. Drawing the rest from reference TRBV7-2 and TRBJ1-1, the complete variable domain is GAGVSQSPSNKVTEKGKDVELRCDPISGHTALYWYRQSLGQGLEFLIYFQGNSAPDKSGLPSDRFSAERTGGSVSTLTIQRTQQEDSAVYLCASSLVSGTPDTEAFFGQGTRLTVV.

V and J are TRBV11-3 and TRBJ2-7; TRBD1 is a possible D gene (5 bases). Germline V lookup: CDR1 SGHNT, CDR2 YENEEA. Trimming removed 5 bases at V and 3 bases at J, with 11 bases between. The CDR3 runs to 13 residues. The CDR3 nucleotides read TGTGCCAGCAGCACGGACATAGACTACGAGCAGTACTTC. This codes for CASSTDIDYEQYF.

This clone was counted once. The chain carries TRBV7-2 and TRBJ1-2; TRBD1 aligns across 9 bases. This CDR3 contains 14 residues. Trimming at V came to 5 bases and at J to 7 bases, leaving 8 bases not matched to a gene. CDR1 SGHTA and CDR2 FQGNSA come from the germline V gene. The CDR3 loop reads CASSLKDRGAGYTF. CDR3 sequence (DNA): TGTGCCAGCAGCCTAAAGGACAGGGGAGCTGGCTACACCTTC.

This chain links TRBV11-3 with TRBJ2-1, with D perhaps matching TRBD2 (6 bases). V was shortened by 2 bases and J by 9 bases, with 17 bases between the two germline ends. The length of the CDR3 is 15 residues. Per the germline V gene, CDR1 is SGHNT and CDR2 is YENEEA. The CDR3 loop is CASSLLASSVGEQFF. The CDR3, as DNA: TGTGCCAGCAGCTTACTGGCTTCTAGCGTGGGTGAGCAGTTCTTC.

V and J are TRBV7-8 and TRBJ2-3; 14 bases fit TRBD2. Germline V gene sequence: CDR1 SGHVS, CDR2 FQNEAQ. V shed 8 bases, J shed 5 bases, and the junction held 6 bases outside the gene matches. The CDR3 length is 15 residues. DNA for the CDR3: TGTGCCAGCCTGGGACTAGCGGGGGTTCAAGATACGCAGTATTTT. This sequence encodes CASLGLAGVQDTQYF.

The count of this clone is one. The genes are TRBV7-8 and TRBJ1-2; 7 positions agree with TRBD1. The V gene end was trimmed by 2 bases and the J gene end by 5 bases; junction bases not matched to a gene: 17. This CDR3 contains 18 residues. The germline gives CDR1 SGHVS, CDR2 FQNEAQ. For the CDR3, the DNA is TGTGCCAGCAGCTTAAGGGACCAGGAGGGGGCACTTAGGTATGGCTACACCTTC. Its translation is CASSLRDQEGALRYGYTF.

This chain links TRBV7-2 with TRBJ1-4; D call uncertain. This CDR3 is 15 amino acids long. The V end lost 1 base, the J end lost 3 bases, and 9 bases lay between the germline ends. Germline V CDR1 and CDR2: SGHTA, FQGNSA. CDR3 sequence (DNA): TGTGCCAGCAGCTTAGATGGCAGGCCTAATGAAAAACTGTTTTTT. Its protein product is CASSLDGRPNEKLFF.

This chain links TRBV18 with TRBJ2-1; no definite D call. Germline CDR1 reads KGHSH; CDR2 reads LQKENI. CDR3 size: 14 residues. Trimming removed 5 bases at V and 1 base at J, with 9 bases between. Here the CDR3 DNA reads TGTGCCAGCTCAGATTCAGTGTCCTACAATGAGCAGTTCTTC. Translation: CASSDSVSYNEQFF.

A few counts support this clone. The chain uses TRBV2 and TRBJ2-7; 8 bases line up with TRBD2. Germline assignment: CDR1 SNHLY and CDR2 FYNNEI. V was clipped by 6 bases and J by 4 bases; unmatched bases: 8. There are 14 residues in the CDR3. The chain's CDR3 is CASSPGGPQYEQYF. In nucleotides, the CDR3 is TGTGCCAGCAGCCCGGGAGGGCCCCAGTACGAGCAGTACTTC.

The chain couples TRBV19 to TRBJ1-6; no reliable D call. V lost 3 bases and J lost 10, with 10 bases in between. This CDR3 has 13 amino acids. The germline V gene encodes CDR1 LNHDA and CDR2 SQIVND (reference sequence). CDR3 sequence reads: CASSIPGTSPLHF. The CDR3 DNA reads TGTGCCAGTAGTATCCCAGGAACCTCACCCCTCCACTTT.

The chain carries TRBV11-2 and TRBJ2-6; D possibly corresponds to TRBD1 (5 bases). The CDR3 consists of 15 residues. V was cut by 0 bases and J by 4 bases, with 7 bases left in between. Germline CDR1 is SGHAT and CDR2 is FQNNGV. CDR3 sequence (DNA): TGTGCCAGCAGCTTAGATTGGGGCGGGGCCAACGTCCTGACTTTC. This sequence encodes CASSLDWGGANVLTF.

The CDR3 is CASSQVNRAEAFF. CDR3 nucleotides: TGCGCCAGCAGCCAAGTAAACAGGGCTGAAGCTTTCTTT. The chain couples TRBV4-1 to TRBJ1-1; perhaps TRBD1 as D (6 bases). CDR3 length equals 13 residues. Per germline, CDR1 MGHRA and CDR2 YSYEKL. V dropped 1 base and J dropped 6 bases, with 9 bases sitting between them.

The chain links TRBV12-2 to TRBJ2-1; the table's D call, TRBD2, has no DNA check behind it. TRBV12-2 corresponds to a pseudogene. The CDR3 is 20 amino acids. Here the CDR3 reads CASRLVSRRVRRSSYNEQFF. CDR3 DNA sequence: TGTGCAAGTCGCTTAGTGTCAAGGAGGGTGCGGCGGAGCTCCTACAATGAGCAGTTCTTC.

The chain recombines TRBV7-8 with TRBJ1-2, with TRBD1 as a possible D gene (6 bases). Trimming stripped 4 bases from V and 8 bases from J, with 23 bases between. Germline values: CDR1 SGHVS, CDR2 FQNEAQ. There are 16 residues in the CDR3. As DNA, the CDR3 is TGTGCCAGCAGCTCACCCACCCCGACAGGTCCCGGGGGCTACACCTTC. Residues: CASSSPTPTGPGGYTF.